These 12 T cell receptor beta chains were sequenced from one sample in a study of T cell repertoires in cytomegalovirus infection. Via MiXCR, TCRdb re-called the reads, giving one row per CDR3 protein. The sample shows 640,000 or so distinct CDR3 sequences, roughly a third of them seen only once. Their recognized antigens are unknown. Sequences were derived from cultured PBMCs, sampled from culture after CMV antigen stimulation. The receptor source for this set is a human donor in good health (CMV status not recorded). Some clones in this sample may be carry-over from other donors' samples.

The chain links TRBV5-1 to TRBJ2-2; weak D call: TRBD2 (6 bases). This CDR3 is built from 13 residues. The germline V gene encodes CDR1 SGHRS and CDR2 YFSETQ. Trimming cost V 6 bases and J 6 bases, with 12 bases left between them. The CDR3 sequence: CASTLGEAGELFF. The CDR3 nucleotides read TGCGCCAGCACTCTTGGGGAGGCCGGGGAGCTGTTTTTT.

The sample holds many counts of this clonotype. The chain uses TRBV7-9 and TRBJ2-7; tentatively, D is TRBD1 or TRBD2 (6 bases each). This CDR3 is built from 16 residues. Deletions cut 4 bases from V and 2 bases from J, with 18 bases between. The germline CDR1 and CDR2 sequences are SEHNR and FQNEAQ (reference sequence). CDR3 bases: TGTGCCAGCAGCTCTTACCGGGACTGGGGGCCCTACGAGCAGTACTTC. Translated, it gives CASSSYRDWGPYEQYF.

This CDR3 reads CSAREWEGVMNEQYF. The CDR3 bases are TGCAGTGCTAGAGAATGGGAGGGAGTTATGAACGAGCAGTACTTC. V and J are TRBV20-1 and TRBJ2-7; 7 bases align to TRBD2. The CDR3 totals 15 residues. J was trimmed by 5 bases and V by 0 bases; bases with no gene match: 10. Germline CDR1 DFQATT, CDR2 SNEGSKA (reference sequence).

The V call is TRBV5-1, the J call TRBJ2-7; D possibly corresponds to TRBD1 (6 bases). The CDR3 has 15 amino acids. Per the germline V gene, CDR1 is SGHRS and CDR2 is YFSETQ. Trimming removed 4 bases from V and 2 bases from J, with 16 bases in between. Here the CDR3 DNA reads TGCGCCAGCAGCCCCCTCCCCCAGGGGCCCTACGAGCAGTACTTC. As protein: CASSPLPQGPYEQYF.

This clonotype came up a few times. This chain links TRBV7-9 with TRBJ1-6; D not certain. Germline V gene lookup returns CDR1 SEHNR and CDR2 FQNEAQ (reference sequence). The CDR3 runs 12 residues. V lost 3 bases and J lost 11, with 8 bases in between. In DNA form, the CDR3 reads TGTGCCAGCAGCTTTGAGGATCCACCCCTCCACTTT. It is translated as CASSFEDPPLHF.

This clonotype has a handful of counts. The chain recombines TRBV11-2 with TRBJ2-1; a weak D match, TRBD2 (6 bases). This CDR3 is built from 19 residues. The V end was cut by 5 bases, the J end by 2 bases, with 25 bases between. Germline lookup yields CDR1 SGHAT and CDR2 FQNNGV. The CDR3 region is CASSPIGNLALLAYNEQFF. The CDR3 DNA reads as TGTGCCAGCAGCCCAATTGGGAACCTAGCGTTATTAGCCTACAATGAGCAGTTCTTC.

The V and J genes are TRBV12-3 or TRBV12-4 and TRBJ2-1, with D unclear. The CDR3 extends over 14 amino acids. V lost 2 bases and J lost 8, with 13 bases in between. The CDR3 region has the DNA TGTGCCAGCAGTTTAATGGGAAGTCGGGATGAGCAGTTCTTC. This gives the protein CASSLMGSRDEQFF.

In its sample, this clonotype was seen once. The V and J genes are TRBV4-3 and TRBJ2-7; TRBD1 matches 7 bases. The CDR3 loop spans 14 amino acids. The V segment lost 4 bases and the J segment 5 bases; nucleotides outside the gene matches: 8. Germline V gene sequence: CDR1 LGHNA, CDR2 YSLEER. CDR3 loop: CASSLRDRPDEQYF. CDR3 sequence (DNA): TGCGCCAGCAGCCTCAGGGACAGACCCGACGAGCAGTACTTC.

This clonotype was picked up a small number of times. This chain uses TRBV15 with TRBJ2-1; D is undetermined. Germline loops: CDR1 LNHNV, CDR2 YYDKDF (reference sequence). Deletions cut 3 bases from V and 3 bases from J, with 9 bases between. This CDR3 contains 14 residues. The CDR3 region is CATSSRQLYNEQFF. Written as DNA, the CDR3 is TGTGCCACCAGCAGCCGTCAGCTCTACAATGAGCAGTTCTTC.

This clonotype was seen many times. The V call is TRBV7-9, the J call TRBJ2-1; 9 nucleotides agree with TRBD2. With V trimmed by 4 bases and J by 0 bases, 4 bases remained unmatched. Per the germline V gene, CDR1 is SEHNR and CDR2 is FQNEAQ (reference sequence). The CDR3 has 16 residues. The CDR3 bases are TGTGCCAGCAGCTCTAGCGGGGCCAACTCCTACAATGAGCAGTTCTTC. Translating gives CASSSSGANSYNEQFF.

V is TRBV19 and J is TRBJ2-5; 9 nucleotides align to TRBD2. This CDR3 has 17 amino acids. Germline-derived CDR1 and CDR2 are LNHDA and SQIVND (reference sequence). With 4 bases clipped from V and 5 bases from J, the junction kept 14 bases outside the gene matches. The CDR3 coding sequence is TGTGCCAGTAGTACCCGACTAGCGGACTTCTTTCGGGAGACCCAGTACTTC. Its protein product is CASSTRLADFFRETQYF.

The gene calls are TRBV7-2 and TRBJ1-2; maybe TRBD1 (6 bases). The CDR3 runs to 14 residues. Trimming shortened V by 4 bases and J by 5 bases, and 14 bases separated the two germline ends. The germline V gene has CDR1 SGHTA and CDR2 FQGNSA. This CDR3 is CASSYRDNSYGYTF. The CDR3 DNA reads TGTGCCAGCAGCTACCGGGACAACTCTTATGGCTACACCTTC.